Following are 4 T cell receptor beta chains from one sample sequenced in a study of T-cell reconstitution after alpha-beta-depleted transplantation in children (dated by TCRdb to the mid-2010s). The library was made by PCR. Sequenced on an Illumina HiSeq 2500. TCR libraries were prepared with molecular barcoding, using unique molecular identifiers to normalize TCRbeta repertoire quantification. The raw public data were reprocessed by TCRdb itself: fastp quality trimming at Q25, MiXCR clonotype calling, in-frame beta chains only. Every distinct CDR3 protein forms one entry, paired with its most common genes and DNA. The sample records around 340,000 distinct CDR3 sequences, 13% of which are singletons. The leading ten clones occupy about 4% of the sample. Specimen: PBMCs, collected from the stem cell graft. These receptors all stem from a human donor who donated a stem cell graft to a child with Fanconi anemia.

The sample holds many counts of this clonotype. This chain connects TRBV12-3 or TRBV12-4 to TRBJ1-1, with D tentatively TRBD1 (5 bases). This CDR3 comprises 13 residues. V was clipped by 7 bases and J by 2 bases, with 11 bases between them. The CDR3 loop is CASNLGLNTEAFF. In DNA form, the CDR3 reads TGTGCCAGCAATCTGGGACTTAACACTGAAGCTTTCTTT.

The sample holds a few counts of this clonotype. The J gene is TRBJ2-2, the V gene TRBV11-2; the match to TRBD2 covers 7 bases. The CDR3 spans 17 residues. The germline CDR1 and CDR2 sequences are SGHAT and FQNNGV. V lost 5 bases and J lost 3; bases outside the gene matches: 12. The DNA of the CDR3 is TGTGCCAGCAGCCCCCTCGGGGGGAGGCTGTACACCGGGGAGCTGTTTTTT. Amino acids: CASSPLGGRLYTGELFF.

This clonotype turned up a few times. V is TRBV5-1 and J is TRBJ1-2; D gene ambiguous. The CDR3 has 14 amino acids. The V and J ends lost 1 base and 2 bases respectively, with 9 bases between them. Germline V CDR1 and CDR2: SGHRS, YFSETQ. DNA of the CDR3: TGCGCCAGCAGCTTGTCAGTACTCAACTATGGCTACACCTTC. Protein product: CASSLSVLNYGYTF.

This clonotype was observed a few times. The V call is TRBV14, the J call TRBJ2-1; 12 nucleotides match TRBD2. Germline lookup yields CDR1 SGHDN and CDR2 FVKESK. The CDR3 loop spans 15 amino acids. V lost 4 bases and J lost 9; bases outside the gene matches: 7. CDR3 sequence reads: CASSPPLAGGREQFF. In DNA form, the CDR3 reads TGTGCCAGCAGCCCCCCCCTAGCGGGGGGGCGTGAGCAGTTCTTC.